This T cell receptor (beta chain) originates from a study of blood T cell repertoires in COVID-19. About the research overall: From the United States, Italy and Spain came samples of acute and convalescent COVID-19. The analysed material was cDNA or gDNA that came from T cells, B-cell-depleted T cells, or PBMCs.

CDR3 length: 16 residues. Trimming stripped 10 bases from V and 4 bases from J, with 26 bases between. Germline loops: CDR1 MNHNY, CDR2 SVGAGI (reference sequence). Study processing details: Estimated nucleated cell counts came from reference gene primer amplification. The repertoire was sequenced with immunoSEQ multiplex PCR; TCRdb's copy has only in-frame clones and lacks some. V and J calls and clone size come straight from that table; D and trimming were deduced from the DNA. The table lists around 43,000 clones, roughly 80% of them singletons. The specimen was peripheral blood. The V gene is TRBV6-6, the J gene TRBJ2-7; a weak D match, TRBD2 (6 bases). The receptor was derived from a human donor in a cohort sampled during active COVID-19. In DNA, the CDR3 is TGTGCCACCTACGCGGGGTCGGGTTTACGTTCGTACGAGCAGTACTTC. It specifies CATYAGSGLRSYEQYF.